These 27 T cell receptor beta chains share one sample of origin, sequenced in a study of T cell changes during pregnancy in multiple sclerosis. The repertoire was sequenced with immunoSEQ multiplex PCR; TCRdb's copy has only in-frame clones and lacks some. The repertoire has 85,000 to 110,000 clones, about 90% of them found once; the top ten carry 0.75% to 0.95%. The material sequenced was peripheral blood, taken after pregnancy. The source is a female donor with multiple sclerosis, enrolled in a pregnancy study.

The chain recombines TRBV6-6 with TRBJ2-5; D gene unclear. Germline V gene data show CDR1 as MNHNY and CDR2 as SVGAGI (reference sequence). Between the trimmed V and J ends, which lost 1 base and 5 bases, there was a span of 5 bases. The CDR3 runs to 12 residues. The CDR3 bases are TGTGCCAGCAGTTACTATTCGGAGACCCAGTACTTC. Translation: CASSYYSETQYF.

This clone has only one observation. The chain carries TRBV6-5 and TRBJ2-3, with 8 bases aligning to TRBD2. The CDR3 is 14 amino acids. CDR1 and CDR2 from the germline V gene are MNHEY and SVGAGI. The V and J ends lost 6 bases and 7 bases, in that order; junction bases with no gene match: 9. The CDR3 sequence: CASSPTSDSYTQYF. DNA of the CDR3: TGTGCCAGCAGCCCGACTAGCGACTCTTATACGCAGTATTTT.

This chain uses TRBV18 with TRBJ2-1; D may be TRBD2 (7 bases). Germline V gene lookup returns CDR1 KGHSH and CDR2 LQKENI. V was shortened by 5 bases and J by 6 bases, with 11 bases between the two germline ends. The CDR3 spans 13 residues. Written as DNA, the CDR3 is TGTGCCAGCTCAGCGGGGGCATCCAATGAGCAGTTCTTC. This gives the protein CASSAGASNEQFF.

The chain recombines TRBV19 with TRBJ1-1; TRBD1 matches 10 bases. Germline values: CDR1 LNHDA, CDR2 SQIVND (reference sequence). CDR3 length: 14 residues. V was pared by 8 bases and J by 5 bases, with 8 bases of the junction left unmatched. The CDR3 reads CASARQGAGTEAFF. CDR3 DNA: TGTGCCAGTGCCCGACAGGGGGCCGGGACTGAAGCTTTCTTT.

The chain recombines TRBV4-1 with TRBJ1-3; a possible D gene is TRBD1 (6 bases). Germline V lookup: CDR1 MGHRA, CDR2 YSYEKL. V was clipped by 4 bases and J by 4 bases, with 14 bases between them. The CDR3 consists of 15 residues. The DNA for the CDR3 is TGCGCCAGCAGCCTTCTTAGGACAGCAGGAAACACCATATATTTT. Protein: CASSLLRTAGNTIYF.

The chain recombines TRBV7-3 with TRBJ2-1; 10 bases fit TRBD1. V lost 2 bases to trimming and J lost 6 bases; unmatched junction nucleotides: 4. Per germline, CDR1 SGHTA and CDR2 FQGTGA. The CDR3 runs to 15 residues. The CDR3, as DNA: TGTGCCAGCAGCTTACCCGGGACAGGGGTCAATGAGCAGTTCTTC. Translating gives CASSLPGTGVNEQFF.

The chain couples TRBV4-3 to TRBJ2-7; 9 bases are a match to TRBD1. The germline CDR1 and CDR2 sequences are LGHNA and YSLEER. V trimming: 3 bases; J trimming: 6 bases; junction bases outside the gene matches: 6. The CDR3 is 14 amino acids. The CDR3 region is CASSQGPGQGEQYF. CDR3 nucleotide sequence: TGCGCCAGCAGCCAGGGACCGGGACAGGGCGAGCAGTACTTC.

The chain joins TRBV6-1 to TRBJ2-1; D perhaps matches TRBD2 (5 bases). Germline CDR1 and CDR2: MNHNS and SASEGT. This CDR3 is 13 amino acids long. V shed 6 bases and J shed 7 bases, with 13 bases lying between them. DNA of the CDR3: TGTGCCAGCAGCCCCGCTGGGGAGAATGAGCAGTTCTTC. Translating gives CASSPAGENEQFF.

The J gene is TRBJ1-1, the V gene TRBV5-1; tentatively, D is TRBD1 (5 bases). CDR1 SGHRS and CDR2 YFSETQ come from the germline V gene. The V end was cut by 0 bases, the J end by 1 base, with 16 bases between. The CDR3 loop spans 17 amino acids. The CDR3: CASSLAPGGVTNTEAFF. The CDR3 DNA follows: TGCGCCAGCAGCTTGGCCCCTGGAGGGGTGACGAACACTGAAGCTTTCTTT.

This chain uses TRBV9 with TRBJ2-1, with 11 positions matching TRBD2. This CDR3 is 18 amino acids long. Germline lookup yields CDR1 SGDLS and CDR2 YYNGEE. V gave up 0 bases and J gave up 3 bases; unmatched junction bases: 8. The DNA of the CDR3 is TGTGCCAGCAGCGTAGTAGCTAGCGGGAGGCTCGGCTACAATGAGCAGTTCTTC. Residues: CASSVVASGRLGYNEQFF.

V and J are TRBV7-2 and TRBJ1-1, with D hard to call. Germline CDR1 SGHTA, CDR2 FQGNSA. The CDR3 covers 14 residues. V was pared by 1 base and J by 0 bases, with 6 bases between. The CDR3 sequence: CASSLDFMNTEAFF. CDR3 nucleotide sequence: TGTGCCAGCAGCTTAGACTTCATGAACACTGAAGCTTTCTTT.

The V gene is TRBV7-3, the J gene TRBJ2-3, with D unresolved. This CDR3 is 16 amino acids long. Germline V CDR1 and CDR2: SGHTA, FQGTGA. The V and J ends lost 3 bases and 0 bases respectively, with 13 bases between them. The CDR3 DNA reads as TGTGCCAGCAGCTTGGGCACGGCGCTTAGCACAGATACGCAGTATTTT. It yields the protein CASSLGTALSTDTQYF. Variable domain in full (rest from reference TRBV7-3 and TRBJ2-3): GAGVSQTPSNKVTEKGKYVELRCDPISGHTALYWYRQSLGQGPEFLIYFQGTGAADDSGLPNDRFFAVRPEGSVSTLKIQRTERGDSAVYLCASSLGTALSTDTQYFGPGTRLTVL.

The chain joins TRBV28 to TRBJ1-3; D unclear. Germline V gives CDR1 MDHEN, CDR2 SYDVKM. Trimming left V 1 base short and J 0 bases short, with 7 bases between. The CDR3 covers 15 residues. CDR3 residues: CASSLSILSGNTIYF. CDR3 nucleotides: TGTGCCAGCAGTTTATCTATACTCTCTGGAAACACCATATATTTT.

This chain links TRBV28 with TRBJ2-5, with 8 positions matching TRBD1. This CDR3 is 15 amino acids long. V shed 6 bases and J 1 base; nucleotides not matched to a gene: 7. Germline CDR1 reads MDHEN; CDR2 reads SYDVKM. The CDR3 nucleotides are TGTGCCAGCAGCTACCAGGGGGCCATCCAAGAGACCCAGTACTTC. As protein: CASSYQGAIQETQYF.

The chain couples TRBV5-5 to TRBJ2-1; D perhaps matches TRBD2 (5 bases). V was pared by 0 bases and J by 3 bases, with 7 bases between. The germline V gene has CDR1 SGHKS and CDR2 YYEKEE (reference sequence). This CDR3 region has 14 residues. DNA of the CDR3: TGTGCCAGCAGCTTGGTCGGGGACTACAATGAGCAGTTCTTC. Protein sequence: CASSLVGDYNEQFF. The full variable domain, completed using reference TRBV5-5 and TRBJ2-1, is DAGVTQSPTHLIKTRGQQVTLRCSPISGHKSVSWYQQVLGQGPQFIFQYYEKEERGRGNFPDRFSARQFPNYSSELNVNALLLGDSALYLCASSLVGDYNEQFFGPGTRLTVL.

The J gene is TRBJ1-2, the V gene TRBV14, with D possibly being TRBD1 (6 bases). Per the germline V gene, CDR1 is SGHDN and CDR2 is FVKESK. Trimming cost V 5 bases and J 3 bases, with 25 bases left between them. The CDR3 consists of 18 residues. The CDR3 here is CASSYLYREGPHDYGYTF. The CDR3 DNA follows: TGTGCCAGCAGCTACCTCTACAGGGAGGGGCCCCACGACTATGGCTACACCTTC.

The chain couples TRBV9 to TRBJ1-1, with 7 positions matching TRBD1. Germline-derived CDR1 and CDR2 are SGDLS and YYNGEE. The V gene end was trimmed by 3 bases and the J gene end by 2 bases; junction bases not matched to a gene: 7. This CDR3 has 15 amino acids. The CDR3 nucleotides are TGTGCCAGCAGCGCAACGACAGGGACAAACACTGAAGCTTTCTTT. This gives the protein CASSATTGTNTEAFF.

The rearrangement uses TRBV2 and TRBJ2-1; D is uncertain. This CDR3 has 11 residues. Germline V gene lookup returns CDR1 SNHLY and CDR2 FYNNEI. V was shortened by 4 bases and J by 6 bases, with 4 bases between the two germline ends. The CDR3 region has the DNA TGTGCCAGCAGTGGTCGCAATGAGCAGTTCTTC. It specifies CASSGRNEQFF.

V gene TRBV10-3 combines with J gene TRBJ2-7; 9 nucleotides match TRBD1. The trim removed 5 bases at V and 8 bases at J, leaving 4 bases unmatched. Per germline, CDR1 ENHRY and CDR2 SYGVKD. The CDR3 runs 12 residues. This CDR3 reads CAISPGQGQQYF. The DNA of the CDR3 is TGTGCCATCAGTCCGGGACAGGGACAGCAGTACTTC.

V usage is TRBV7-2 and J usage is TRBJ2-7, with D unclear. Between the trimmed V and J ends, which lost 3 bases and 1 base, there was a span of 10 bases. Germline V CDR1 and CDR2: SGHTA, FQGNSA. The CDR3 totals 14 residues. The CDR3 DNA is TGTGCCAGCAGCTTCTCGACACAATCCTACGAGCAGTACTTC. It codes for CASSFSTQSYEQYF.

The V call is TRBV9, the J call TRBJ1-3; 8 positions match TRBD1. Germline V CDR1 and CDR2: SGDLS, YYNGEE. This CDR3 is 17 amino acids long. J gave up 1 base and V 0 bases, and 6 bases lay outside the gene matches. CDR3 bases: TGTGCCAGCAGCGTAGGATGGCAGGGGGCATCTGGAAACACCATATATTTT. It yields the protein CASSVGWQGASGNTIYF.

This chain links TRBV19 with TRBJ1-5; TRBD1 might be the D (6 bases). The CDR3 sequence is 17 residues long. Deletions cut 4 bases from V and 0 bases from J, with 16 bases between. Germline V gene sequence: CDR1 LNHDA, CDR2 SQIVND (reference sequence). CDR3 in amino acids: CASSSQLDRYSNQPQHF. The CDR3 DNA reads as TGTGCCAGTAGTAGCCAACTCGACAGGTATAGCAATCAGCCCCAGCATTTT.

The rearrangement joins TRBV11-2 to TRBJ1-2, with D perhaps TRBD1 (6 bases). Germline CDR1 reads SGHAT; CDR2 reads FQNNGV. V lost 1 base, J lost 7 bases, and 7 bases lay in between. This CDR3 comprises 12 residues. The CDR3 region has the DNA TGTGCCAGCAGCTTAGGGGGGCTTGGCTACACCTTC. Its translation is CASSLGGLGYTF.

The rearrangement uses TRBV7-2 and TRBJ2-3; 7 nucleotides match TRBD2. CDR3 size: 16 residues. Germline assignment: CDR1 SGHTA and CDR2 FQGNSA. The ends lost 5 bases at V and 4 bases at J; junction bases unmatched: 12. The CDR3 loop reads CASSRESGVLADTQYF. CDR3 coding DNA: TGTGCCAGCAGCCGAGAAAGCGGGGTCCTAGCAGATACGCAGTATTTT.

This clone showed up just once. This chain links TRBV7-3 with TRBJ2-1; TRBD1 is a possible D gene (5 bases). This CDR3 has 14 residues. Trimming stripped 2 bases from V and 7 bases from J, with 12 bases between. CDR1 and CDR2 (germline): SGHTA, FQGTGA. As DNA, the CDR3 is TGTGCCAGCAGCTTAGGGCTAGGGGCGAATGAGCAGTTCTTC. Encoded protein: CASSLGLGANEQFF.

This chain joins TRBV19 and TRBJ2-7, with D maybe TRBD1 (7 bases). CDR1 is LNHDA, CDR2 SQIVND, per germline (reference sequence). The CDR3 length is 15 residues. Trimming took off 2 bases at V and 5 bases at J, with 16 bases between the two ends. CDR3 sequence reads: CASSIRAGGTDEQYF. In DNA form, the CDR3 reads TGTGCCAGTAGTATAAGGGCAGGGGGGACTGACGAGCAGTACTTC.

V and J are TRBV6-1 and TRBJ2-1, with TRBD2 identical over 8 bases. The CDR3 runs 15 residues. Looked up from germline, CDR1 is MNHNS and CDR2 is SASEGT. The trim removed 5 bases at V and 6 bases at J, leaving 9 bases unmatched. CDR3 in amino acids: CASSRGGDVFNEQFF. The CDR3 DNA sequence: TGTGCCAGCAGTCGGGGGGGGGATGTCTTCAATGAGCAGTTCTTC.